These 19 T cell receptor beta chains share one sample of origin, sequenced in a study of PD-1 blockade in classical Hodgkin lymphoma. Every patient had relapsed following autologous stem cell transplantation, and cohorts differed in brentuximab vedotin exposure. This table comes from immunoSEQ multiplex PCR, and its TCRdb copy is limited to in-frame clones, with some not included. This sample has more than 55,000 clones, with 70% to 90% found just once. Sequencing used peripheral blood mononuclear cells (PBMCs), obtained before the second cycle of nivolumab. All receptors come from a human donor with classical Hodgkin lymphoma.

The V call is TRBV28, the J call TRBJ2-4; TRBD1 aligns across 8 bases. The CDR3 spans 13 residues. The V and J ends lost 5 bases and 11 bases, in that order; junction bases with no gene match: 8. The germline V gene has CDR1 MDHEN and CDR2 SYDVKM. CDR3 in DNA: TGTGCCAGCAGTCCTCCCGGGACAGGAGTTCAGTACTTC. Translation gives CASSPPGTGVQYF.

The CDR3 region has the DNA TGTGCCACCAGCAGAGACGGGGTCACCTACGAGCAGTACTTC. Its translation is CATSRDGVTYEQYF. The chain links TRBV15 to TRBJ2-7, with D maybe TRBD2 (5 bases). Per the germline V gene, CDR1 is LNHNV and CDR2 is YYDKDF (reference sequence). Trimming shortened V by 0 bases and J by 2 bases, and 8 bases separated the two germline ends. This CDR3 comprises 14 residues.

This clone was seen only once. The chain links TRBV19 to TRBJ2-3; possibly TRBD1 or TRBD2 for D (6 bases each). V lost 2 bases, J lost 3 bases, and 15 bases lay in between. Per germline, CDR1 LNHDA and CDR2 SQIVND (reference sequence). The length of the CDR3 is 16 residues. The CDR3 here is CASSIRRGARTDTQYF. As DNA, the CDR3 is TGTGCCAGTAGTATAAGGAGGGGGGCCAGAACAGATACGCAGTATTTT.

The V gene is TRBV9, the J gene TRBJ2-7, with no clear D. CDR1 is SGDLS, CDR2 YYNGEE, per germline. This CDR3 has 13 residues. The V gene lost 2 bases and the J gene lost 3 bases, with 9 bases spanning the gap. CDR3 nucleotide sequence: TGTGCCAGCAGCGTTACCCCGAACTACGAGCAGTACTTC. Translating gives CASSVTPNYEQYF.

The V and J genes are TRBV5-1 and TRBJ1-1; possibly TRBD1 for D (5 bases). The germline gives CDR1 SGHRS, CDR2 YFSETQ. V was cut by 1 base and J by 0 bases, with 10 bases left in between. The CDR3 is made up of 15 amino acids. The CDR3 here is CASSLTGVLNTEAFF. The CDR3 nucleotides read TGCGCCAGCAGCTTGACGGGGGTATTGAACACTGAAGCTTTCTTT.

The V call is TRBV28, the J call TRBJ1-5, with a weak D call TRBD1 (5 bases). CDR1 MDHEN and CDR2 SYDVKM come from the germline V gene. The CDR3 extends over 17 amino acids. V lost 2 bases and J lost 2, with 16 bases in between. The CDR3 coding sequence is TGTGCCAGCAGTTTAGGTTCTGGGGCCTTCGGCAATCAGCCCCAGCATTTT. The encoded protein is CASSLGSGAFGNQPQHF.

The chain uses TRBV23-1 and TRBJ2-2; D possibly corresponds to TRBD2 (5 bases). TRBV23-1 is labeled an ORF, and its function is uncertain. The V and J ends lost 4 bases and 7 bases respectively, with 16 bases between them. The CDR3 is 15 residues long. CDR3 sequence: CASSPSGRGRGELFF. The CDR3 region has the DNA TGCGCCAGCAGTCCGAGCGGACGCGGCCGCGGGGAGCTGTTTTTT.

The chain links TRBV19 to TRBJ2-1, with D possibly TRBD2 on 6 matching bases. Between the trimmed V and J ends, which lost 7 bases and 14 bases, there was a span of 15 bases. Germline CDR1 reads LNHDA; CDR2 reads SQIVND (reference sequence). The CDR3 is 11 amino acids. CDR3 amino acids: CASTMGRREFF. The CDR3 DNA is TGTGCCAGTACCATGGGGCGGAGGGAGTTCTTC.

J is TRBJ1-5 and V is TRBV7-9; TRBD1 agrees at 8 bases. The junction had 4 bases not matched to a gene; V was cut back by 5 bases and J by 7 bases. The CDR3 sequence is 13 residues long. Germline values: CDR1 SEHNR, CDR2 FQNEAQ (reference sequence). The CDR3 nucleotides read TGTGCCAGCAGCAAACAGGGGGACCAGCCCCAGCATTTT. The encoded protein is CASSKQGDQPQHF.

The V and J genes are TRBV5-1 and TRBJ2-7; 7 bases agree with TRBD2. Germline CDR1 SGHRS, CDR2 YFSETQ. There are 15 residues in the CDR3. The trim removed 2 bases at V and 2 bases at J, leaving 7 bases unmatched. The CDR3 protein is CASSLGPGTTYEQYF. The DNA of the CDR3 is TGCGCCAGCAGCTTAGGGCCGGGGACTACCTACGAGCAGTACTTC.

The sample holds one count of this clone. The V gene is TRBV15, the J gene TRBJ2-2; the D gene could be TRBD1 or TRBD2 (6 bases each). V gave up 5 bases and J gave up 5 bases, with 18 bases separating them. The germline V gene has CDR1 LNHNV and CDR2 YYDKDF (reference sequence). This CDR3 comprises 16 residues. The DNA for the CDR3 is TGTGCCACCAGCCAGGCGGGGCAGGGGATAACCGGGGAGCTGTTTTTT. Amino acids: CATSQAGQGITGELFF.

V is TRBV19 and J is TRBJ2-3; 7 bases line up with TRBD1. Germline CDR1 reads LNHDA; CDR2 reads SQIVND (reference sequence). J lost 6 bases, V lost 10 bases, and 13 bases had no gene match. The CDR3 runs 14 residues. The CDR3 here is CATKGAVAADTQYF. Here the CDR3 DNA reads TGTGCCACCAAGGGGGCAGTAGCAGCGGATACGCAGTATTTT.

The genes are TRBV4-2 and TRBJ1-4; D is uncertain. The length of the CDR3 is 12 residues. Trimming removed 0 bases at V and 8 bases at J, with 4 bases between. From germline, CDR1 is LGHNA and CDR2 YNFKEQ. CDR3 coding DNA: TGTGCCAGCAGCCAAGAAGGGGAAAAACTGTTTTTT. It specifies CASSQEGEKLFF.

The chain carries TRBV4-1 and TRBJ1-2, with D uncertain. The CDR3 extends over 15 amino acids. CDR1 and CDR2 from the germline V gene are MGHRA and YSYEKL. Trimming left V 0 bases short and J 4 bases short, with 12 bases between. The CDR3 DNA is TGCGCCAGCAGCCAAGACTCACGAAAGACCTATGGCTACACCTTC. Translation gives CASSQDSRKTYGYTF.

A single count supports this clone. The CDR3 protein is CASSIGRGAGEKLFF. CDR3 nucleotide sequence: TGTGCCAGTAGTATAGGGCGAGGGGCAGGCGAAAAACTGTTTTTT. The genes are TRBV19 and TRBJ1-4; a weak D match, TRBD1 (5 bases). Trimming removed 1 base at V and 8 bases at J, with 14 bases between. The CDR3 has 15 amino acids. Germline CDR1 LNHDA, CDR2 SQIVND (reference sequence).

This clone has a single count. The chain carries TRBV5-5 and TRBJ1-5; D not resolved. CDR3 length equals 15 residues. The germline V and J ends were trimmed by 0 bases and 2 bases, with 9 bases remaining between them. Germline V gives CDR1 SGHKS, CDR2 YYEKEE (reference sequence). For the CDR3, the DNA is TGTGCCAGCAGCTTGGAGGGAGTCGGCAATCAGCCCCAGCATTTT. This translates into CASSLEGVGNQPQHF.

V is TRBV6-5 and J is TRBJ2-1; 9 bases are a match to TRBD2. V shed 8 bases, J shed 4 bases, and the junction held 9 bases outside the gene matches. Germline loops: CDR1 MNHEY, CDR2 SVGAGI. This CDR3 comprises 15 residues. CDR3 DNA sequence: TGTGCCAGCCACAGCCTCGCGGGGGGGTACAATGAGCAGTTCTTC. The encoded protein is CASHSLAGGYNEQFF.

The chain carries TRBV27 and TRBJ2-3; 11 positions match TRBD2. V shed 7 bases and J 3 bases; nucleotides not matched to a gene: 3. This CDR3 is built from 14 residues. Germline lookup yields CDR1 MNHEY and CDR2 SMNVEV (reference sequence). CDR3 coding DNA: TGTGCCAGCACGGGACTAGCGGATACAGATACGCAGTATTTT. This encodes CASTGLADTDTQYF.

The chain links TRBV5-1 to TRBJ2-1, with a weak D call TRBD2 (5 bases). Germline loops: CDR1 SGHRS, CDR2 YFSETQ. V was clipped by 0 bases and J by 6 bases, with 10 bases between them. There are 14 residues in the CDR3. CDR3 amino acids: CASSLAASINEQFF. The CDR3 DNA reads TGCGCCAGCAGCTTGGCTGCTAGCATCAATGAGCAGTTCTTC.